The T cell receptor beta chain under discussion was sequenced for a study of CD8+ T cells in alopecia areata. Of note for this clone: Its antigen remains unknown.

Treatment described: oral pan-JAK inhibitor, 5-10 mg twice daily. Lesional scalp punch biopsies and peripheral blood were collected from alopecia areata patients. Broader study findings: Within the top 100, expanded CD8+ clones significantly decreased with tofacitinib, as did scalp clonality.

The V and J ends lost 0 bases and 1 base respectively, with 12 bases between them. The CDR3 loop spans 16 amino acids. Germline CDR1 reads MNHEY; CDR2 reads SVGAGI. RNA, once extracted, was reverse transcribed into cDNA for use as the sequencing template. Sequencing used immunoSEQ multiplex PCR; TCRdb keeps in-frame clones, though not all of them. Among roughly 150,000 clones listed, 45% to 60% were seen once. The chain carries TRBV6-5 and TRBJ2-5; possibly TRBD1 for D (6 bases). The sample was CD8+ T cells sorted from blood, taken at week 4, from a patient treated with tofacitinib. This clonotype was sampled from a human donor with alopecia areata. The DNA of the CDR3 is TGTGCCAGCAGTTACTCAGTTGGGACAAGCCAAGAGACCCAGTACTTC. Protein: CASSYSVGTSQETQYF.